The TCR beta chain described here comes from a study of vaccination effects on CD4 cells after COVID-19. Study-wide background: Two doses of either BNT162b2 or mRNA-1273 were given to each participant.

The study's findings and limits: Marked clonal contraction of infection- and vaccine-induced clones was seen late after vaccination.

Prior to sequencing, the ViraFEST assay stimulated PBMC with viral peptide pools, which expanded the antigen-specific CD4+ T cells. On roughly day 10 of culture, CD4+ T cells were separated out. All vaccine recipients tested negative for nucleocapsid antibodies and had never contracted SARS-CoV-2 infection. In culture with approximately 10 IU/ml IL-2 and roughly 10 ug/ml peptides, PBMC were grown at around 1.8 million per well. The authors replaced half the medium with IL-2 medium on days 3 and 7. Worth noting for this clone: Its target is unknown.

TCRdb's table, derived via immunoSEQ multiplex PCR, lists solely in-frame clones and lacks some. The profile shows about 23,000 clones, roughly 76% of them singletons. CDR1 SGHRS and CDR2 YFSETQ come from the germline V gene. Trimming took off 0 bases at V and 7 bases at J, with 13 bases between the two ends. This CDR3 contains 14 residues. The TCR originated in a human donor who received a COVID-19 vaccine. The chain carries TRBV5-1 and TRBJ2-5, with a possible D match to TRBD2 (6 bases). The source was CD4+ T cells from PBMCs cultured with SARS-CoV-2 spike peptides, collected before COVID-19 vaccination. In nucleotides, the CDR3 is TGCGCCAGCAGCTTGGTTGAGACGGGAGTGACCCAGTACTTC. It yields the protein CASSLVETGVTQYF.